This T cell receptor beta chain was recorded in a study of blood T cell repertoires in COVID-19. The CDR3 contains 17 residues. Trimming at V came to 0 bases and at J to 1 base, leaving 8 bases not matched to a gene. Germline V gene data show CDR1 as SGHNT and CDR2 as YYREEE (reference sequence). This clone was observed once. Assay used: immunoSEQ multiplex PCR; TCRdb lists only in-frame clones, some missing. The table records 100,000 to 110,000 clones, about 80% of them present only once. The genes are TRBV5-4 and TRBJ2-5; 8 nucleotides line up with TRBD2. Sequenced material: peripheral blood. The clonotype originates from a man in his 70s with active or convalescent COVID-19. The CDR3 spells CASSLGNSGALQETQYF. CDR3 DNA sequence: TGTGCCAGCAGCTTGGGAAATAGCGGGGCCCTCCAAGAGACCCAGTACTTC.